This T cell receptor beta chain was sequenced during a study of T-cell memory formation after mild COVID-19. The overall study: TCR clusters were mostly confined to one donor each. The study's findings and limits: The CD4+ clones that contracted clustered mainly within CM and EM, and the CD8+ clones concentrated in EMRA.

This clonotype turned up a few times. Its target is not known. Amplification by 5'RACE using constant-segment primers produced TCR alpha and TCR beta cDNA libraries that carried sample barcodes and UMIs. TCRdb processed the 5' RACE reads anew with MiXCR; each CDR3 protein has one entry. The sample consists of 350,000 to 500,000 distinct CDR3 sequences, around 19% of them appearing once. V was trimmed by 0 bases and J by 10 bases, leaving 10 bases between them. The CDR3 contains 13 residues. In germline, CDR1 is LGHNA, CDR2 YSLEER. The sequence derives from an adult woman who had mild COVID-19 (a few samples of this study predate the infection). Cell type and time point are not known. The chain combines TRBV4-3 with TRBJ2-1, with unresolved D. The sample was PBMCs or a T cell subset sorted from them (not recorded which). The CDR3 spells CASSQDRVWEQFF. The CDR3 DNA is TGCGCCAGCAGCCAAGATCGGGTTTGGGAGCAGTTCTTC.